The clone carrying this T cell receptor beta chain was detected a few times. What it binds is not known. V was trimmed by 0 bases and J by 0 bases, leaving 9 bases between them. The CDR3 is made up of 15 amino acids. The germline CDR1 and CDR2 sequences are MNHEY and SMNVEV (reference sequence). The data stem from a study of CD8+ T cells in alopecia areata. Study outcomes and limitations: Scalp clonality and expanded CD8+ clones among the top 100 showed significant decreases with tofacitinib.

Investigators isolated RNA and reverse transcribed it into cDNA to act as the sequencing template. The data were produced by immunoSEQ multiplex PCR, yet TCRdb's version contains in-frame clones alone and is incomplete. The sample records some 180,000 clones, about 53% being singletons. The treatment here: oral pan-JAK inhibitor, 5-10 mg twice daily. The sample in question was CD8+ T cells sorted from blood, obtained at week 24, from a patient treated with tofacitinib. The TCR originated in a human donor with alopecia areata. V usage is TRBV27 and J usage is TRBJ2-7; D may match TRBD1 or TRBD2 (5 bases each). The DNA for the CDR3 is TGTGCCAGCAGTTTATCGGGGGAAAGCTCCTACGAGCAGTACTTC. It translates to CASSLSGESSYEQYF.